Given below is one T cell receptor (beta chain) in context. Its antigen remains unidentified. PCR was performed using 60 Vbeta and 13 Jbeta primers. Only in-frame clones appear in the TCRdb table, and some are missing; sequencing was by immunoSEQ multiplex PCR. Its table lists about 200,000 clones. The source of the sample is a study of cytomegalovirus exposure and HLA in healthy donors. General observations from the study: HLA allele associations emerged for some 16,000 TCR beta sequences in a later analysis, at 0.05 false discovery rate.

The specimen sequenced was PBMCs. The sequence came from a man aged 25-45 years in good health and CMV-seronegative.

Here the CDR3 reads CASSLASGGALNTQYF. The DNA for the CDR3 is TGTGCCAGCAGCTTGGCTAGCGGGGGGGCATTGAATACGCAGTATTTT. V is TRBV5-6 and J is TRBJ2-3; TRBD2 agrees at 12 bases. CDR1 is SGHDT, CDR2 YYEEEE, per germline. Losses at the gene ends were 0 bases for V and 7 bases for J; bases not matched to a gene: 6. CDR3 length equals 16 residues.